The clone carrying this T cell receptor (beta chain) was seen many times. TCR beta VDJ and CDR3 profiling used genomic DNA as template. In TCRdb, the reads were re-called with MiXCR into one record per CDR3 protein. The table includes about 150,000 distinct CDR3 sequences, less than 60% detected once. The sample originates from a study of CD8+CD57+ T cells in acquired aplastic anemia. In germline, CDR1 is SGDLS, CDR2 YYNGEE. Trimming took 0 bases from V and 7 from J, leaving 6 bases between them. This CDR3 region has 12 residues. Previously, flow cytometry had revealed CD8+CD57+ cell expansion in the patients chosen for sequencing. At the time of blood sampling, patients had not yet received any therapy.

This chain uses TRBV9 with TRBJ2-3; unclear D gene. The sample taken for sequencing was sorted CD4+, CD8+, or CD8+CD57+ T cells (not recorded which) from PBMCs. The TCR originated in a human donor with aplastic anemia. The CDR3 reads CASSVDGYTQYF. Written as DNA, the CDR3 is TGTGCCAGCAGCGTAGACGGTTATACGCAGTATTTT.